The 32 T cell receptor beta chains below all came from one sample that was sequenced in a study of blood T cell repertoires in COVID-19. The method was immunoSEQ multiplex PCR; TCRdb's version includes in-frame clones alone and lacks a portion of them. The data hold 200,000 or so clones, with around 77% observed a single time. Material for sequencing was peripheral blood. These receptors were taken from a man aged 60-69 years with active or convalescent COVID-19.

CDR3 bases: TGTGCCAGCAGTTTCCATGGACAGGGAGGCAATCAGCCCCAGCATTTT. Translation gives CASSFHGQGGNQPQHF. The rearrangement joins TRBV28 to TRBJ1-5, with 8 bases that match TRBD1. The V gene's germline CDR1 is MDHEN and CDR2 SYDVKM. The CDR3 is 16 amino acids. The ends lost 3 bases at V and 2 bases at J; junction bases unmatched: 6.

The gene calls are TRBV20-1 and TRBJ1-3; D remains unclear. The CDR3 consists of 16 residues. Germline V gene lookup returns CDR1 DFQATT and CDR2 SNEGSKA (reference sequence). V was trimmed by 3 bases and J by 0 bases, leaving 15 bases between them. The CDR3 DNA sequence: TGCAGTGCTAGTTTCGCTGGCCTCAGCTCTGGAAACACCATATATTTT. Protein product: CSASFAGLSSGNTIYF.

DNA of the CDR3: TGTGCCAGTAGTCGGCGGGGAGGGTTGGATCAGCCCCAGCATTTT. It translates to CASSRRGGLDQPQHF. The chain uses TRBV19 and TRBJ1-5; D is unclear. Germline V gene data show CDR1 as LNHDA and CDR2 as SQIVND (reference sequence). Trimming stripped 5 bases from V and 5 bases from J, with 16 bases between. The CDR3 loop spans 15 amino acids.

This chain joins TRBV7-9 and TRBJ2-4; the match to TRBD1 covers 8 bases. The ends lost 3 bases at V and 3 bases at J; junction bases unmatched: 7. This CDR3 contains 16 residues. Germline values: CDR1 SEHNR, CDR2 FQNEAQ (reference sequence). CDR3 protein: CASSFPGGLVKNIQYF. CDR3 nucleotide sequence: TGTGCCAGCAGCTTCCCAGGGGGCTTGGTCAAAAACATTCAGTACTTC.

The genes are TRBV6-1 and TRBJ1-5, with D unclear. CDR3 length: 16 residues. Germline-derived CDR1 and CDR2 are MNHNS and SASEGT. Trimming stripped 4 bases from V and 4 bases from J, with 17 bases between. The CDR3 DNA follows: TGTGCCAGCAGTGTGAGTATTAGGAGAAATAATCAGCCCCAGCATTTT. This translates into CASSVSIRRNNQPQHF.

The rearrangement uses TRBV7-9 and TRBJ1-4; D is ambiguous. The CDR3 loop spans 12 amino acids. V lost 8 bases and J lost 5, with 9 bases in between. CDR1 is SEHNR, CDR2 FQNEAQ, per germline (reference sequence). The CDR3 bases are TGTGCCAGCGTCCAGGTGAATGAAAAACTGTTTTTT. It translates to CASVQVNEKLFF.

This chain links TRBV18 with TRBJ1-5, with a weak D call TRBD1 (5 bases). From germline, CDR1 is KGHSH and CDR2 LQKENI. V was pared by 2 bases and J by 4 bases, with 12 bases between. The CDR3 length is 15 residues. The CDR3 DNA reads as TGTGCCAGCTCACCAGTTAGGGGCAGGAATCAGCCCCAGCATTTT. Protein product: CASSPVRGRNQPQHF.

Concerning this clone itself: This sample includes further DNA sequences coding for the same CDR3. V is TRBV7-9 and J is TRBJ2-5; TRBD2 aligns across 10 bases. Per the germline V gene, CDR1 is SEHNR and CDR2 is FQNEAQ (reference sequence). This CDR3 contains 13 residues. V lost 6 bases to trimming and J lost 4 bases; unmatched junction nucleotides: 2. This CDR3 is CASSPSGGETQYF. CDR3 bases: TGTGCCAGCAGTCCTAGCGGGGGAGAGACCCAGTACTTC.

The chain combines TRBV19 with TRBJ2-1; D is possibly TRBD1 (5 bases). Germline V gene sequence: CDR1 LNHDA, CDR2 SQIVND (reference sequence). V lost 3 bases to trimming and J lost 0 bases, with 18 bases between them. The CDR3 has 18 amino acids. CDR3 DNA sequence: TGTGCCAGTAGTATTAACAGGTACCCTTTCAGCTCCTACAATGAGCAGTTCTTC. It codes for CASSINRYPFSSYNEQFF.

The chain joins TRBV19 to TRBJ1-4; 8 positions agree with TRBD1. The ends lost 7 bases at V and 5 bases at J; junction bases unmatched: 6. Germline CDR1 is LNHDA and CDR2 is SQIVND (reference sequence). The CDR3 consists of 14 residues. DNA of the CDR3: TGTGCCAGTAATACTGGGACAGGAAATGAAAAACTGTTTTTT. It yields the protein CASNTGTGNEKLFF. The variable domain in full, completed from reference TRBV19 and TRBJ1-4, reads DGGITQSPKYLFRKEGQNVTLSCEQNLNHDAMYWYRQDPGQGLRLIYYSQIVNDFQKGDIAEGYSVSREKKESFPLTVTSAQKNPTAFYLCASNTGTGNEKLFFGSGTQLSVL.

The rearrangement uses TRBV29-1 and TRBJ1-1; TRBD1 matches 9 bases. Unmatched junction bases numbered 4, after V lost 5 bases and J lost 6 bases. Germline CDR1 reads SQVTM; CDR2 reads ANQGSEA. The CDR3 has 12 residues. CDR3 DNA: TGCAGCGTTCCACAGGGGGCAGCTGAAGCTTTCTTT. Translated, it gives CSVPQGAAEAFF.

For this clone: An end of the junction does not agree with germline; a read error may underlie this. The chain is built from TRBV28 and TRBJ2-7; D is undetermined. The CDR3 runs 11 residues. CDR1 MDHEN and CDR2 SYDVKM come from the germline V gene. CDR3 DNA sequence: TGTGCCAGCAGTCGTCGAGCAGGTTCCTTCTTC. Its protein product is CASSRRAGSFF.

The sample holds a few counts of this clone. The J gene is TRBJ2-2, the V gene TRBV9; unclear D gene. The germline CDR1 and CDR2 sequences are SGDLS and YYNGEE. The CDR3 is made up of 15 amino acids. V was trimmed by 1 base and J by 4 bases, leaving 11 bases between them. CDR3 DNA: TGTGCCAGCAGCGTAAATTCTTGGCCCACCGGGGAGCTGTTTTTT. Translating it yields CASSVNSWPTGELFF.

The rearrangement links TRBV5-1 to TRBJ1-2, with 10 bases identical to TRBD1. Losses at the gene ends were 2 bases for V and 10 bases for J; bases not matched to a gene: 2. CDR1 SGHRS and CDR2 YFSETQ come from the germline V gene. The CDR3 covers 12 residues. The CDR3 bases are TGCGCCAGCAGCTTCGGGACAGGGGACTACACCTTC. The encoded protein is CASSFGTGDYTF.

The rearrangement joins TRBV19 to TRBJ1-1; perhaps TRBD1 as D (5 bases). CDR1 is LNHDA, CDR2 SQIVND, per germline (reference sequence). The CDR3 extends over 13 amino acids. Between the trimmed V and J ends, which lost 3 bases and 10 bases, there was a span of 15 bases. The CDR3 spells CASSMFRGRAAFF. The CDR3 region has the DNA TGTGCCAGTAGTATGTTTCGGGGGAGGGCAGCTTTCTTT.

The chain recombines TRBV6-5 with TRBJ1-5; no clear D. The CDR3 length is 14 residues. CDR1 and CDR2 (germline): MNHEY, SVGAGI. V dropped 6 bases and J dropped 2 bases, with 11 bases sitting between them. The CDR3 DNA reads TGTGCCAGCAGCCGATCCCAGGGCAATCAGCCCCAGCATTTT. Translated, it gives CASSRSQGNQPQHF.

The rearrangement joins TRBV5-5 to TRBJ2-7; TRBD1 is a possible D gene (5 bases). The germline gives CDR1 SGHKS, CDR2 YYEKEE (reference sequence). Deletions cut 0 bases from V and 7 bases from J, with 17 bases between. The CDR3 length is 15 residues. CDR3 nucleotides: TGTGCCAGCAGCTTGGAGACAGTTTCGAACGTGGAGCAGTACTTC. Residues: CASSLETVSNVEQYF.

This clone was counted a few times. The rearrangement joins TRBV7-2 to TRBJ2-1; the match to TRBD1 covers 8 bases. Germline CDR1 reads SGHTA; CDR2 reads FQGNSA. After removal of 5 bases from V and 9 bases from J, the junction contained 9 bases not matched to a gene. This CDR3 region has 14 residues. CDR3 amino acids: CASSRTGLVGEQFF. As DNA, the CDR3 is TGTGCCAGCAGCAGGACAGGGTTAGTAGGTGAGCAGTTCTTC.

J is TRBJ1-4 and V is TRBV18, with 8 bases matching TRBD1. V dropped 3 bases and J dropped 4; count of bases not matched to a gene: 10. This CDR3 is built from 17 residues. The germline gives CDR1 KGHSH, CDR2 LQKENI. The CDR3 nucleotides read TGTGCCAGCTCACCCTTTGGACAGGGTCAGAGTAATGAAAAACTGTTTTTT. This encodes CASSPFGQGQSNEKLFF.

The V call is TRBV9, the J call TRBJ1-1; 9 bases line up with TRBD1. Per the germline V gene, CDR1 is SGDLS and CDR2 is YYNGEE. The CDR3 length is 16 residues. Losses at the gene ends were 4 bases for V and 5 bases for J; bases not matched to a gene: 12. The CDR3 sequence: CASSRIGGTGRTEAFF. CDR3 nucleotides: TGTGCCAGCAGCCGTATTGGAGGGACAGGGCGAACTGAAGCTTTCTTT.

This rearrangement joins TRBV28 to TRBJ2-3; D is possibly TRBD1 (6 bases). The V gene lost 3 bases and the J gene lost 6 bases, with 16 bases spanning the gap. Germline V lookup: CDR1 MDHEN, CDR2 SYDVKM. There are 15 residues in the CDR3. The CDR3 nucleotides are TGTGCCAGCAGTTTCGGGACATATTTTTTGGATACGCAGTATTTT. Translation: CASSFGTYFLDTQYF.

The chain carries TRBV15 and TRBJ1-1; D possibly corresponds to TRBD1 (5 bases). CDR3 size: 15 residues. Germline V CDR1 and CDR2: LNHNV, YYDKDF (reference sequence). V lost 4 bases and J lost 1, with 13 bases in between. The CDR3 DNA reads as TGTGCCACCAGCATCATCCTTGGGGCGAACACTGAAGCTTTCTTT. Its protein is CATSIILGANTEAFF. Using reference TRBV15 and TRBJ1-1 for the parts outside the CDR3, the full variable domain is DAMVIQNPRYQVTQFGKPVTLSCSQTLNHNVMYWYQQKSSQAPKLLFHYYDKDFNNEADTPDNFQSRRPNTSFCFLDIRSPGLGDTAMYLCATSIILGANTEAFFGQGTRLTVV.

The genes are TRBV4-2 and TRBJ2-3; 9 bases are a match to TRBD1. The CDR3 sequence is 18 residues long. In germline, CDR1 is LGHNA, CDR2 YNFKEQ. V shed 1 base and J 2 bases; nucleotides not matched to a gene: 10. CDR3 bases: TGTGCCAGCAGCCAAGGGACAGGGGATGCTTTATTCACAGATACGCAGTATTTT. Protein sequence: CASSQGTGDALFTDTQYF.

This chain uses TRBV5-6 with TRBJ1-1, with D tentatively TRBD1 (6 bases). Germline V gives CDR1 SGHDT, CDR2 YYEEEE. The CDR3 contains 15 residues. V was clipped by 1 base and J by 1 base, with 11 bases between them. CDR3 loop: CASSLMLGGNTEAFF. In nucleotides, the CDR3 is TGTGCCAGCAGCTTGATGCTAGGGGGGAACACTGAAGCTTTCTTT.

This chain connects TRBV5-5 to TRBJ1-1; TRBD1 matches at 9 bases. CDR3 length: 14 amino acids. Germline CDR1 and CDR2: SGHKS and YYEKEE (reference sequence). The J segment lost 14 bases and the V segment lost 1 base, leaving 12 bases of the junction unmatched. CDR3 bases: TGTGCCAGCAGCTTGTGGGGTCAGGGACAGGGATCGTTCTTT. Its protein product is CASSLWGQGQGSFF.

V and J are TRBV5-4 and TRBJ1-6; D unclear. Germline CDR1 and CDR2: SGHNT and YYREEE (reference sequence). Trimming removed 3 bases at V and 5 bases at J, with 15 bases between. The CDR3 has 16 residues. This CDR3 is CASSSYNTVNNSPLHF. The CDR3 DNA follows: TGTGCCAGCAGCTCTTATAATACAGTCAATAATTCACCCCTCCACTTT.

This clone was observed a single time. This rearrangement joins TRBV20-1 to TRBJ2-1, with TRBD2 matching 9 bases. V was clipped by 3 bases and J by 7 bases; unmatched bases: 10. The CDR3 has 15 residues. Germline lookup yields CDR1 DFQATT and CDR2 SNEGSKA (reference sequence). CDR3 DNA: TGCAGTGCTAGTGTAGCGGGAGTTGTCAGGAATGAGCAGTTCTTC. Residues: CSASVAGVVRNEQFF.

This clone was picked up a small number of times. This rearrangement joins TRBV28 to TRBJ2-1; 8 nucleotides agree with TRBD2. V lost 5 bases and J lost 0; bases outside the gene matches: 3. CDR3 length equals 15 residues. CDR1 is MDHEN and CDR2 is SYDVKM in the germline V gene. DNA for the CDR3: TGTGCCAGCAGTCGCGGGGGGAGCTCCTACAATGAGCAGTTCTTC. Translating gives CASSRGGSSYNEQFF.

This clone was seen a handful of times. This chain joins TRBV3-1 (or the pseudogene TRBV3-2) and TRBJ2-5, with 8 bases fitting TRBD2. Germline CDR1 reads LGHDT; CDR2 reads YNNKEL (reference sequence). The CDR3 runs to 14 residues. The V gene end was trimmed by 4 bases and the J gene end by 7 bases; junction bases not matched to a gene: 8. The CDR3 coding sequence is TGTGCCAGCAGCCCCAACCCCCGGGAGGGGACCCAGTACTTC. Its protein product is CASSPNPREGTQYF.

The CDR3: CASSPLGWTEAFF. CDR3 in DNA: TGTGCCAGCAGTCCACTGGGCTGGACTGAAGCTTTCTTT. This chain uses TRBV2 with TRBJ1-1; no firm D call. The CDR3 loop spans 13 amino acids. Trimming cost V 5 bases and J 5 bases, with 12 bases left between them. Germline V CDR1 and CDR2: SNHLY, FYNNEI. Full variable domain (rest looked up from reference TRBV2 and TRBJ1-1): EPEVTQTPSHQVTQMGQEVILRCVPISNHLYFYWYRQILGQKVEFLVSFYNNEISEKSEIFDDQFSVERPDGSNFTLKIRSTKLEDSAMYFCASSPLGWTEAFFGQGTRLTVV.

This sequence joins TRBV11-2 and TRBJ1-5; 7 bases are a match to TRBD1. The CDR3 sequence is 15 residues long. CDR1 SGHAT and CDR2 FQNNGV come from the germline V gene. V lost 5 bases to trimming and J lost 5 bases; unmatched junction nucleotides: 9. DNA of the CDR3: TGTGCCAGCAGCGCTACAGGGGTGTTCGATCAGCCCCAGCATTTT. It translates to CASSATGVFDQPQHF.

The chain links TRBV10-3 to TRBJ1-2, with 8 bases fitting TRBD1. The CDR3 extends over 14 amino acids. Germline assignment: CDR1 ENHRY and CDR2 SYGVKD. Trimming at V came to 3 bases and at J to 7 bases, leaving 7 bases not matched to a gene. The CDR3 DNA reads as TGTGCCATCAGTGACTCGGGGACAGGCCGTGGCTACACCTTC. Protein: CAISDSGTGRGYTF.